A selection of T cell receptor beta chains follows, all from one sample in a study of T cells in Graves' hyperthyroidism and ophthalmopathy. From the multiplex PCR reads, TCRdb called clonotypes with MiXCR, one entry per CDR3 protein. The sample has over 350,000 distinct CDR3 sequences; roughly an eighth are singletons. Source material: blood. The source is a man aged 45-60 years with Graves' ophthalmopathy. Each CDR3 is given with its conserved first and last residue. Each record gives: clone size, V gene, D gene, J gene, CDR3 DNA, CDR3 protein. A D gene is named only where the DNA matches it firmly. Part of the rows lack a size; the others show once, few, many or a class for expanded clones.

few	TRBV6-5	NA	TRBJ1-5	TGTGCCAGCAGAAAACAATTCTATAGCAATCAGCCCCAGCATTTT	CASRKQFYSNQPQHF
NA	TRBV19	TRBD2	TRBJ2-5	TGTGCCAGTAGTCCGGGGGGACCTCACCAAGAGACCCAGTACTTC	CASSPGGPHQETQYF
many	TRBV30	NA	TRBJ1-1	TGTGCCTGGTACGTTGGGATAGGAGCTTTCTTT	CAWYVGIGAFF
NA	TRBV11-3	NA	TRBJ2-2	TGTGCCAGCAGCTTGATGAATATCAACACCGGGGAGCTGTTTTTT	CASSLMNINTGELFF
few	TRBV29-1	TRBD2	TRBJ2-2	TGCAGCGTAGAGCAATCCGGGACTAGCGGCGGGGAGCTGTTTTTT	CSVEQSGTSGGELFF
NA	TRBV10-3	TRBD2	TRBJ2-1	TGTGCCATCAGTGGGTCTAGCGGGAGGGTCGACTTGGGCAATGAGCAGTTCTTC	CAISGSSGRVDLGNEQFF
many	TRBV5-1	TRBD2	TRBJ2-3	TGCGCCAGCAGCCCCCGGTTCGGACTAGCGGGAGTGGCGCGCACAGATACGCAGTATTTT	CASSPRFGLAGVARTDTQYF
few	TRBV6-1	TRBD2	TRBJ2-5	TGTGCCAGCAGGCTAACTAGCGGCCAAGAGACCCAGTACTTC	CASRLTSGQETQYF
many	TRBV3-1	NA	TRBJ1-3	TGTGCCAGCAGCCTGCAAGGGCCGGAGGACTCTGGAAACACCATATATTTT	CASSLQGPEDSGNTIYF
many	TRBV5-6	NA	TRBJ2-1	TGTGCCAGCAGCAAGGACCAGCGGTCTTCCTACAATGAGCAGTTCTTC	CASSKDQRSSYNEQFF
NA	TRBV10-3	NA	TRBJ2-7	TGTGCCATCAACGATAGCGGTTACTACGAGCAGTACTTC	CAINDSGYYEQYF
many	TRBV7-9	NA	TRBJ2-1	TGTGCCAGCAGCTTAGAGGGCCGGGCCAATGAGCAGTTCTTC	CASSLEGRANEQFF
NA	TRBV6-5	TRBD1	TRBJ2-4	TGTGCCAGCAGTTACTCGATTGGGGACAGGGTTGGCCCACTAGCCAAAAACATTCAGTACTTC	CASSYSIGDRVGPLAKNIQYF
many	TRBV13	TRBD2	TRBJ2-7	TGTGCCAGCAGCTTAGAGGCTAGCGGGAGGTACGAGCAGTACTTC	CASSLEASGRYEQYF
many	TRBV6-2/TRBV6-3	TRBD1	TRBJ1-5	TGTGCCAGCACCCCCGCTAGACAGGGGGGAAACCAGCCCCAGCATTTT	CASTPARQGGNQPQHF
many	TRBV20-1	TRBD1	TRBJ2-4	TGCAGTGCCTGGGTGGCCGGGGGGACAGGGATTGGCAAAAACATTCAGTACTTC	CSAWVAGGTGIGKNIQYF
NA	TRBV9	NA	TRBJ2-7	TGTGCCAGCAGCGCTAGCGATAAATACGAGCAGTACTTC	CASSASDKYEQYF
few	TRBV7-9	TRBD1	TRBJ2-7	TGTGCCAGCCCAAACCCGGGGACAGGGTACTACGAGCAGTACTTC	CASPNPGTGYYEQYF
many	TRBV20-1	TRBD1	TRBJ2-1	TGCAGTGCTACAGACAGGGTTACCAATGAGCAGTTCTTC	CSATDRVTNEQFF
few	TRBV29-1	NA	TRBJ2-2	TGCAGCGTTGGGACAACTACAATGGCCGGGGAGCTGTTTTTT	CSVGTTTMAGELFF
few	TRBV25-1	NA	TRBJ1-2	TGTGCCAGCAGTGACCCGCTAGGCCAGGGCGCTTATGGCTACACCTTC	CASSDPLGQGAYGYTF
NA	TRBV25-1	NA	TRBJ1-5	TGTGCCAGCAGGCCCCCAGGAGAACGGCAGCCCCAGCATTTT	CASRPPGERQPQHF
few	TRBV20-1	NA	TRBJ2-1	TGCAGTGCTAGACTATTCAATGAGCAGTTCTTC	CSARLFNEQFF
NA	TRBV11-3	TRBD1	TRBJ2-2	TGTGCCAGCAGCCCCCAAGGGACAGTCACCGGGGAGCTGTTTTTT	CASSPQGTVTGELFF
NA	TRBV4-1	NA	TRBJ2-7	TGCGCCAGCAGCCCCATTCGTTCCGGGATCACCTACGAGCAGTACTTC	CASSPIRSGITYEQYF
many	TRBV28	TRBD2	TRBJ2-1	TGTGCCACAGGGAGGGCGGCTAGCTCCTACAATGAGCAGTTCTTC	CATGRAASSYNEQFF
many	TRBV20-1	TRBD2	TRBJ2-1	TGCAGCAGCGGGACTAGGAATGTCAATGAGCAGTTCTTC	CSSGTRNVNEQFF
NA	TRBV19	NA	TRBJ2-7	TGTGCCAGTAGTATAGCAGGGGACGCAGCCTACGAGCAGTACTTC	CASSIAGDAAYEQYF
NA	TRBV7-2	NA	TRBJ2-3	TGTGCCAGCAGCCCCGACGCGACAACCTTGGGAGATACGCAGTATTTT	CASSPDATTLGDTQYF
many	TRBV3-1	NA	TRBJ1-5	TGTGCCCACGACCGCAATCAGCCCCAGCATTTT	CAHDRNQPQHF
many	TRBV5-1	TRBD2	TRBJ2-1	TGCGCCAGCAGCTTGGGTAGACTAGCGGGAATCGGGGATGAGCAGTTCTTC	CASSLGRLAGIGDEQFF
many	TRBV18	NA	TRBJ2-1	TGTGCCAGCTCATTGACCAGGGGCGATGAGCAGTTCTTC	CASSLTRGDEQFF
many	TRBV3-1	TRBD1	TRBJ1-1	TGTGCCAGCAGCCCAAGCGGACAGGGGGTCACCACTGAAGCTTTCTTT	CASSPSGQGVTTEAFF
many	TRBV20-1	NA	TRBJ1-2	TGCAGTGGGGAAACGCTGAGCAAGGACTATGGCTACACCTTC	CSGETLSKDYGYTF
NA	TRBV30	NA	TRBJ1-2	TGTGCCTGGAGTGCGGGACGGAACTATGGCTACACCTTC	CAWSAGRNYGYTF
NA	TRBV24-1	NA	TRBJ1-5	TGTGCCACCAGTGAAAGAGGCTCTCAGCCCCAGCATTTT	CATSERGSQPQHF
many	TRBV11-3	NA	TRBJ2-2	TGTGCCAGCAGCTTGATAGTAAGCACCGGGGAGCTGTTTTTT	CASSLIVSTGELFF
many	TRBV11-2	NA	TRBJ1-2	TGTGCCAGCAGCTTAGACAGGGCGGTTAACTATGGCTACACCTTC	CASSLDRAVNYGYTF
many	TRBV20-1	TRBD1	TRBJ2-7	TGCAGTGCTAGAGACCCGGACAGGGTGGCGTACGAGCAGTACTTC	CSARDPDRVAYEQYF
many	TRBV28	TRBD2	TRBJ2-1	TGTGCCAGCGATTACTCCCCACCGCGGGAGAGGTACAATGAGCAGTTCTTC	CASDYSPPRERYNEQFF
few	TRBV12-3/TRBV12-4	NA	TRBJ1-4	TGTGCCAGCGATGGACCGGGACCCCGGGATGAAAAACTGTTTTTT	CASDGPGPRDEKLFF
many	TRBV29-1	NA	TRBJ2-7	TGCAGCGTTGAGTCCGACCATTACGAGCAGTACTTC	CSVESDHYEQYF
many	TRBV28	TRBD2	TRBJ2-7	TGTGCCAGCAGTTCCTTGGCTAGCGGGAGGGAAAACGAGCAGTACTTC	CASSSLASGRENEQYF
few	TRBV30	NA	TRBJ1-4	TGTGCCCGAAGGGGGACGGCTAATGAAAAACTGTTTTTT	CARRGTANEKLFF
few	TRBV7-9	TRBD2	TRBJ2-6	TGTGCCAGCAGCCCCATTGCGGGAGTTGGGGCCAACGTCCTGACTTTC	CASSPIAGVGANVLTF
NA	TRBV5-1	NA	TRBJ2-7	TGCGCCAGCAGCTTGTCGTCCTTGGAAAGCTCCTACGAGCAGTACTTC	CASSLSSLESSYEQYF
NA	TRBV5-1	TRBD2	TRBJ2-7	TGCGCCAGCAGCTTGGTGACTAGCGGGAGTGGCTCCTACGAACAGTACTTC	CASSLVTSGSGSYEQYF
few	TRBV27	TRBD2	TRBJ2-3	TGTGCCAGCAGTCCTTTAGCGGGAGCGGGGACAGATACGCAGTATTTT	CASSPLAGAGTDTQYF
many	TRBV28	TRBD2	TRBJ2-5	TGTGCCAGCAGCCCCCGCCTGGGGGGGCAAGAGACCCAGTACTTC	CASSPRLGGQETQYF
few	TRBV19	TRBD2	TRBJ2-7	TGTGCCAGTAGTATCGGGGCTAGCGGATCCTACGAGCAGTACTTC	CASSIGASGSYEQYF
NA	TRBV7-3	TRBD1	TRBJ2-7	TGTGCCAGCAGCATCACCGGGACAGGGGGCTACGAGCAGTACTTC	CASSITGTGGYEQYF
few	TRBV7-9	TRBD2	TRBJ2-5	TGTGCCAGCAGCGCACGACTAGCGCAAGAGACCCAGTACTTC	CASSARLAQETQYF
many	TRBV14	TRBD2	TRBJ2-7	TGTGCCAGCAGCCAGGCGGGACTAGGGGAGCAGTACTTC	CASSQAGLGEQYF
many	TRBV24-1	NA	TRBJ2-7	TGTGCCACCAGTGACCCGGCCGTCTACGAGCAGTACTTC	CATSDPAVYEQYF